The clone carrying this T cell receptor beta chain was counted at least ten times. Its target is unknown. This sample stems from a study of T cells in Graves' hyperthyroidism and ophthalmopathy. Study conclusions and caveats: The model's output predicted ophthalmopathy at a median of about 6.5 months prior to onset.

The TCR beta CDR3 regions underwent amplification using RNA transcripts as the source. First-round RT-PCR with HTBI primers amplified the TCR CDR3 region. TCRdb called the multiplex PCR reads again in MiXCR, with one record for every CDR3 protein. The sample shows roughly 170,000 distinct CDR3 sequences, over 7.5% of them seen only once. V lost 3 bases, J lost 1 base, and 4 bases stayed unmatched. The CDR3 is 15 amino acids. Germline V lookup: CDR1 KGHSH, CDR2 LQKENI. The V call is TRBV18, the J call TRBJ2-5; 8 nucleotides agree with TRBD2. The clonotype was recovered from a woman between 18 and 29 years old with Graves' hyperthyroidism that later progressed to Graves' ophthalmopathy. The source material was blood. This CDR3 is CASSPMTSAQETQYF. For the CDR3, the DNA is TGTGCCAGCTCACCGATGACTAGCGCCCAAGAGACCCAGTACTTC.